The 18 T cell receptor beta chains below come from one sample, sequenced in a study of T cell changes during pregnancy in multiple sclerosis. Assay used: immunoSEQ multiplex PCR; TCRdb lists only in-frame clones, some missing. The sample holds roughly 69,000 clones; roughly nine tenths are singletons and the top ten take almost 0.3%. The specimen comprised CD4+ T cells from peripheral blood mononuclear cells, sampled in the third trimester of pregnancy. Receptors originate from a female donor in good health, enrolled as a control in a pregnancy study.

The chain is built from TRBV2 and TRBJ1-6, with 8 bases identical to TRBD1. J was trimmed by 6 bases and V by 5 bases; bases with no gene match: 6. CDR3 length: 15 amino acids. Germline assignment: CDR1 SNHLY and CDR2 FYNNEI. Here the CDR3 DNA reads TGTGCCAGCAGTAAGGACAGGGTGGGTAATTCACCCCTCCACTTT. Translating gives CASSKDRVGNSPLHF.

This clone has just one count. V usage is TRBV7-3 and J usage is TRBJ2-1; D may be TRBD1 (5 bases). The CDR3 consists of 16 residues. Germline CDR1 and CDR2: SGHTA and FQGTGA. Trimming took 1 base from V and 0 from J, leaving 10 bases between them. CDR3 DNA sequence: TGTGCCAGCAGCTTAAATGGGGCGAGCTCCTACAATGAGCAGTTCTTC. Its protein product is CASSLNGASSYNEQFF.

This clone showed up just once. J is TRBJ1-1 and V is TRBV7-2, with a weak D call TRBD1 (5 bases). The CDR3 loop spans 13 amino acids. The germline CDR1 and CDR2 sequences are SGHTA and FQGNSA. Trimming removed 8 bases at V and 1 base at J, with 11 bases between. In DNA form, the CDR3 reads TGTGCCAGCCGGGGGACGGGGAACACTGAAGCTTTCTTT. Protein: CASRGTGNTEAFF.

This rearrangement joins TRBV19 to TRBJ1-5; 7 positions agree with TRBD1. This CDR3 spans 14 amino acids. V shed 6 bases and J 6 bases; nucleotides not matched to a gene: 8. Germline CDR1 LNHDA, CDR2 SQIVND (reference sequence). CDR3 nucleotide sequence: TGTGCCAGTAGGGGCCAGGGGGAAGTTCAGCCCCAGCATTTT. As protein: CASRGQGEVQPQHF.

The chain links TRBV5-6 to TRBJ2-6, with no clear D. This CDR3 has 17 amino acids. From germline, CDR1 is SGHDT and CDR2 YYEEEE. The germline V and J ends were trimmed by 0 bases and 0 bases, with 10 bases remaining between them. CDR3 amino acids: CASSLDSTSSGANVLTF. The CDR3 coding sequence is TGTGCCAGCAGCTTGGACAGCACTTCCTCTGGGGCCAACGTCCTGACTTTC.

V and J are TRBV7-2 and TRBJ1-1; 9 bases are a match to TRBD1. Trimming removed 5 bases from V and 6 bases from J; junction bases left unmatched: 4. Germline CDR1 and CDR2: SGHTA and FQGNSA. CDR3 length: 13 amino acids. Here the CDR3 reads CASSVYRGPEAFF. Written as DNA, the CDR3 is TGTGCCAGCAGCGTATACAGGGGGCCTGAAGCTTTCTTT.

The V and J genes are TRBV4-2 and TRBJ1-3; weak D call: TRBD1 (5 bases). The CDR3 totals 16 residues. Germline V CDR1 and CDR2: LGHNA, YNFKEQ. Trimming cost V 0 bases and J 0 bases, with 9 bases left between them. The CDR3 nucleotides are TGTGCCAGCAGCCAAGACGCCGGGGGCTCTGGAAACACCATATATTTT. Its protein product is CASSQDAGGSGNTIYF.

The chain uses TRBV10-3 and TRBJ1-2, with 9 bases aligning to TRBD1. Trimming removed 7 bases from V and 2 bases from J; junction bases left unmatched: 14. Germline V gene sequence: CDR1 ENHRY, CDR2 SYGVKD. The CDR3 has 17 residues. DNA for the CDR3: TGTGCCATCACCACAGTCCCGGGACAGGGCGTCAACTATGGCTACACCTTC. It specifies CAITTVPGQGVNYGYTF.

The chain is built from TRBV9 and TRBJ1-1; tentative D call: TRBD1 (6 bases). The V end was cut by 1 base, the J end by 1 base, with 8 bases between. The CDR3 consists of 14 residues. From germline, CDR1 is SGDLS and CDR2 YYNGEE. The CDR3 sequence is CASSVTGQNTEAFF. Here the CDR3 DNA reads TGTGCCAGCAGCGTAACGGGACAGAACACTGAAGCTTTCTTT.

This chain joins TRBV11-2 and TRBJ1-2; tentative D call: TRBD1 (5 bases). The CDR3 is 15 amino acids. V shed 0 bases and J shed 2 bases, with 10 bases lying between them. Germline lookup yields CDR1 SGHAT and CDR2 FQNNGV. The CDR3: CASSLDSHRNYGYTF. The CDR3 region has the DNA TGTGCCAGCAGCTTAGACAGTCACAGGAACTATGGCTACACCTTC. The variable domain in full, with the rest retrieved from reference TRBV11-2 and TRBJ1-2, is EAGVAQSPRYKIIEKRQSVAFWCNPISGHATLYWYQQILGQGPKLLIQFQNNGVVDDSQLPKDRFSAERLKGVDSTLKIQPAKLEDSAVYLCASSLDSHRNYGYTFGSGTRLTVV.

The V call is TRBV6-6, the J call TRBJ1-4; 9 bases agree with TRBD1. The junction had 6 bases not matched to a gene; V was cut back by 2 bases and J by 5 bases. The length of the CDR3 is 16 residues. Germline CDR1 reads MNHNY; CDR2 reads SVGAGI (reference sequence). CDR3 nucleotide sequence: TGTGCCAGCAGTTACCGCATGGACAGGGGAAATGAAAAACTGTTTTTT. As protein: CASSYRMDRGNEKLFF.

The chain employs TRBV7-8 and TRBJ1-1, with D unclear. Germline V CDR1 and CDR2: SGHVS, FQNEAQ. V lost 3 bases and J lost 5, with 25 bases in between. CDR3 length equals 18 residues. As DNA, the CDR3 is TGTGCCAGCAGCTTGATCCTTTTAGGAATTAGGCAGGTGACTGAAGCTTTCTTT. This sequence encodes CASSLILLGIRQVTEAFF.

The chain is built from TRBV6-5 and TRBJ1-4; D is perhaps TRBD1 (5 bases). This CDR3 spans 15 amino acids. Germline V gives CDR1 MNHEY, CDR2 SVGAGI. Trimming left V 6 bases short and J 8 bases short, with 19 bases between. CDR3 DNA: TGTGCCAGCAGAATAAGTAGGGGTTACACCGAAAAACTGTTTTTT. This gives the protein CASRISRGYTEKLFF.

The CDR3 is CASSLEDSANYGYTF. CDR3 DNA sequence: TGCGCCAGCAGCTTGGAAGACAGCGCTAACTATGGCTACACCTTC. This sequence joins TRBV5-1 and TRBJ1-2; weak D call: TRBD1 (5 bases). V lost 0 bases and J lost 0, with 9 bases in between. This CDR3 comprises 15 residues. Germline-derived CDR1 and CDR2 are SGHRS and YFSETQ.

The chain joins TRBV15 to TRBJ2-5; D perhaps matches TRBD1 (5 bases). Germline CDR1 and CDR2: LNHNV and YYDKDF (reference sequence). The CDR3 is 15 residues long. Trimming pared 3 bases from V and 1 base from J, leaving 12 bases between. The CDR3 loop reads CATSSTSGSQETQYF. The CDR3 DNA reads TGTGCCACCAGCAGCACATCAGGGTCCCAAGAGACCCAGTACTTC.

This sequence joins TRBV11-3 and TRBJ2-1, with D possibly TRBD2 on 7 matching bases. The germline V and J ends were trimmed by 5 bases and 6 bases, with 20 bases remaining between them. This CDR3 comprises 16 residues. CDR1 and CDR2 (germline): SGHNT, YENEEA. The CDR3 DNA reads TGTGCCAGCAGCGAGGAGCCGTATGGGGGGGCCAATGAGCAGTTCTTC. The encoded protein is CASSEEPYGGANEQFF.

This chain uses TRBV10-3 with TRBJ2-3; 8 nucleotides agree with TRBD1. Trimming took 10 bases from V and 5 from J; bases not matched to a gene: 11. Germline CDR1 is ENHRY and CDR2 is SYGVKD. The CDR3 totals 14 residues. The CDR3 coding sequence is TGTGCCACCAGACCGGGACAGGCAGGAGATACGCAGTATTTT. Translation gives CATRPGQAGDTQYF.

The J gene is TRBJ2-2, the V gene TRBV30; D may be TRBD1 (6 bases). CDR3 length: 17 amino acids. V lost 3 bases, J lost 8 bases, and 25 bases lay in between. The germline V gene encodes CDR1 GTSNPN and CDR2 SVGIG (reference sequence). The CDR3 DNA is TGTGCCTGGAGGGGATTGGGGGCGCCCATTGGATATGGGGAGCTGTTTTTT. Encoded protein: CAWRGLGAPIGYGELFF.